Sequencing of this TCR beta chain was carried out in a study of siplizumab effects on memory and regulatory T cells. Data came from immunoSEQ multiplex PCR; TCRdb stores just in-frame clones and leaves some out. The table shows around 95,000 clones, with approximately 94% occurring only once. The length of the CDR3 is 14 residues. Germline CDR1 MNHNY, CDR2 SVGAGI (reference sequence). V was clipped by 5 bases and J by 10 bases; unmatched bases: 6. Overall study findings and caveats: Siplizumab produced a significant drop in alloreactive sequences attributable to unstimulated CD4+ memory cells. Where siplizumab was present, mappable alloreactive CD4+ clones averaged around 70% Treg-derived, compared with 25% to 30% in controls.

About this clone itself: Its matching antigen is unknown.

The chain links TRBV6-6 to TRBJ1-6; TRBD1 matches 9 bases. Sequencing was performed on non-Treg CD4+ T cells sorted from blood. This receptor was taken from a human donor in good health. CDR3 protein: CASSGTGMGSPLHF. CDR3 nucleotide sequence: TGTGCCAGCAGTGGGACAGGGATGGGCTCACCCCTCCACTTT.